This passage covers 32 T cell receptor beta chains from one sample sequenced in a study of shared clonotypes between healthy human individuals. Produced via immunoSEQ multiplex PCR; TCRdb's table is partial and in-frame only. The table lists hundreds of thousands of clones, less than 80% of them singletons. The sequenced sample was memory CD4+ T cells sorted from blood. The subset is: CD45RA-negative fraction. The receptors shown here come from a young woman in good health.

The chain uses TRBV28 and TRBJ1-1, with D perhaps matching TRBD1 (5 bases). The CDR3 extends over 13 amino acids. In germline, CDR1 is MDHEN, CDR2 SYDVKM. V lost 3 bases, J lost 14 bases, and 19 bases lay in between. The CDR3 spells CASSFLGPQGIFF. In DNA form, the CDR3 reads TGTGCCAGCAGTTTTTTAGGTCCCCAGGGAATCTTCTTT.

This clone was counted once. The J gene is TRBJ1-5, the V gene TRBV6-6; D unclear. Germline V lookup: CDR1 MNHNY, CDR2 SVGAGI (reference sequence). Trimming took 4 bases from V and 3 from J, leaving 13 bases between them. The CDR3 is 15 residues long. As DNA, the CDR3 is TGTGCCAGCAGTTCCCGAAGTAAGGCCAATCAGCCCCAGCATTTT. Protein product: CASSSRSKANQPQHF.

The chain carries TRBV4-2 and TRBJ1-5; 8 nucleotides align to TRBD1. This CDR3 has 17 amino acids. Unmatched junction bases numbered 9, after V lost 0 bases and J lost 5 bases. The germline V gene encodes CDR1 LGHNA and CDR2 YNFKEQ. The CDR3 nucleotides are TGTGCCAGCAGCCAAGAATATCAAGGACAGGGCCATCAGCCCCAGCATTTT. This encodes CASSQEYQGQGHQPQHF.

The CDR3 DNA reads TGCGCCAGCAGAAGTCTAGGGTCTGGAAACACCATATATTTT. Its protein is CASRSLGSGNTIYF. The genes are TRBV5-1 and TRBJ1-3; D is uncertain. The length of the CDR3 is 14 residues. V lost 5 bases, J lost 1 base, and 10 bases lay in between. Germline CDR1 is SGHRS and CDR2 is YFSETQ.

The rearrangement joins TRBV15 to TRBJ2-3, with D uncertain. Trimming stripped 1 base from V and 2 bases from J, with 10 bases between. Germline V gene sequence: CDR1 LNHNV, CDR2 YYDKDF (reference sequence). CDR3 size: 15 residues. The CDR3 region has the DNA TGTGCCACCAGCAGAGGGACGGAAAACACAGATACGCAGTATTTT. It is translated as CATSRGTENTDTQYF.

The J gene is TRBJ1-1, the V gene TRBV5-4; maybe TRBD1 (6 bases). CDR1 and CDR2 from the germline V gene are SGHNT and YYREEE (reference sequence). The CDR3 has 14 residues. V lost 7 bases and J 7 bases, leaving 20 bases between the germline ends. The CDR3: CASGASEGVGEAFF. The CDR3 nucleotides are TGTGCCAGCGGGGCCTCAGAGGGGGTTGGTGAAGCTTTCTTT.

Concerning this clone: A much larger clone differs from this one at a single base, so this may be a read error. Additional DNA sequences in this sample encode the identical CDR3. CDR3: CASSLQGDSYEQYF. The CDR3 nucleotides read TGTGCCAGCAGTTTACAGGGGGACTCCTACGAGCAGTACTTC. V gene TRBV6-6 combines with J gene TRBJ2-7, with TRBD1 matching 8 bases. Germline V gene sequence: CDR1 MNHNY, CDR2 SVGAGI (reference sequence). The CDR3 has 14 amino acids. V lost 4 bases and J lost 0; bases outside the gene matches: 2.

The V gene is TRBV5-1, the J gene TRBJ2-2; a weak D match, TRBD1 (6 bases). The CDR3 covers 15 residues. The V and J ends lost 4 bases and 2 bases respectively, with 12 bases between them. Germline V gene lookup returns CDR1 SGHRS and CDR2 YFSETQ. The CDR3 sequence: CASSEDSSNTGELFF. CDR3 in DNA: TGCGCCAGCAGCGAGGACAGTTCCAACACCGGGGAGCTGTTTTTT.

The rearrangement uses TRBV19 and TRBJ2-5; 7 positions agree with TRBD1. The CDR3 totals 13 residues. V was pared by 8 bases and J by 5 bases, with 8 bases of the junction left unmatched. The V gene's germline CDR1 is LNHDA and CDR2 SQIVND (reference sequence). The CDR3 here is CASGGVGGETQYF. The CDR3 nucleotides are TGTGCCAGTGGTGGTGTAGGGGGCGAGACCCAGTACTTC.

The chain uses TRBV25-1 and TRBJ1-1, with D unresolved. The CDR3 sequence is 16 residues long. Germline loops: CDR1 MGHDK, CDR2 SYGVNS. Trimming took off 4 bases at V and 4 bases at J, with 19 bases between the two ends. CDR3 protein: CASSVYAAGATTEAFF. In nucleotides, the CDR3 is TGTGCCAGCAGTGTTTACGCGGCAGGAGCTACCACTGAAGCTTTCTTT. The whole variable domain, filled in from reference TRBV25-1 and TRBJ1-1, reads EADIYQTPRYLVIGTGKKITLECSQTMGHDKMYWYQQDPGMELHLIHYSYGVNSTEKGDLSSESTVSRIRTEHFPLTLESARPSHTSQYLCASSVYAAGATTEAFFGQGTRLTVV.

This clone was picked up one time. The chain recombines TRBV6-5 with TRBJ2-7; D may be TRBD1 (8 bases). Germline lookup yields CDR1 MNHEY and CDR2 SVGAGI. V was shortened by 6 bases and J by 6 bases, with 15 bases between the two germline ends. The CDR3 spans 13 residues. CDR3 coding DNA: TGTGCCAGCAGAGTTACAGGGGGGGGCGAGCAGTACTTC. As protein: CASRVTGGGEQYF.

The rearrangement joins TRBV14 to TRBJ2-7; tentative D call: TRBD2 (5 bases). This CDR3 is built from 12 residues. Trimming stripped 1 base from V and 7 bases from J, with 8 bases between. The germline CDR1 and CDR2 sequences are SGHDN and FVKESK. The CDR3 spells CASSQGRWEQYF. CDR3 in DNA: TGTGCCAGCAGCCAAGGGAGGTGGGAGCAGTACTTC.

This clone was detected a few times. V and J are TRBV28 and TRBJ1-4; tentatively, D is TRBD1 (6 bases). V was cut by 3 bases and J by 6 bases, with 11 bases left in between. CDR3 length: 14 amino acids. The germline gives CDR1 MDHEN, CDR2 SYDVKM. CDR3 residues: CASSFGGRDEKLFF. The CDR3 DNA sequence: TGTGCCAGCAGTTTCGGGGGGCGGGATGAAAAACTGTTTTTT.

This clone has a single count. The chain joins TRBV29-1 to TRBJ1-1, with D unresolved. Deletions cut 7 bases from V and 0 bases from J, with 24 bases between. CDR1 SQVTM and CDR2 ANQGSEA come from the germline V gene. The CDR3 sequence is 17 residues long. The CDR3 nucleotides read TGCAGCGCTAATGCCCCTCGAGGGCTAGGGATGAACACTGAAGCTTTCTTT. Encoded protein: CSANAPRGLGMNTEAFF.

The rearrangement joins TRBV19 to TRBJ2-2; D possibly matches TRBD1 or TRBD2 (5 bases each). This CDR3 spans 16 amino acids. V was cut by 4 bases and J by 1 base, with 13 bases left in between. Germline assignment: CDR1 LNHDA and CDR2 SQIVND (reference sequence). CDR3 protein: CASSKLGRRNTGELFF. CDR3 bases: TGTGCCAGTAGTAAACTGGGACGGCGGAACACCGGGGAGCTGTTTTTT.

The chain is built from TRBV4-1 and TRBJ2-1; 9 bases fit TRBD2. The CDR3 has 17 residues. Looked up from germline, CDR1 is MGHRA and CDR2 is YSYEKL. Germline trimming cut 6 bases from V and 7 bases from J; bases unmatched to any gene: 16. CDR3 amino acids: CASRRSTTSGTSNEQFF. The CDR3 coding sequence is TGCGCCAGCAGACGATCGACGACTAGCGGAACAAGTAATGAGCAGTTCTTC.

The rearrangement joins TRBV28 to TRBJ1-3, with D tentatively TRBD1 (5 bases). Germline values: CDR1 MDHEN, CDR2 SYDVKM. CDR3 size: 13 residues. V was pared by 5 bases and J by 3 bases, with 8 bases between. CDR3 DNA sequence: TGTGCCAGCAGTATAGGGGATGGAAACACCATATATTTT. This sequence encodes CASSIGDGNTIYF.

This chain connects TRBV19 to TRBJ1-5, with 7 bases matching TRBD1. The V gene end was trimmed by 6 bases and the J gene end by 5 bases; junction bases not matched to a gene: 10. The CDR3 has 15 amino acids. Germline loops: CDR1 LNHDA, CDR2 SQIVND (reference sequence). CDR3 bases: TGTGCCAGTAGCCCGACAGGGAAATGGTATCAGCCCCAGCATTTT. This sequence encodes CASSPTGKWYQPQHF.

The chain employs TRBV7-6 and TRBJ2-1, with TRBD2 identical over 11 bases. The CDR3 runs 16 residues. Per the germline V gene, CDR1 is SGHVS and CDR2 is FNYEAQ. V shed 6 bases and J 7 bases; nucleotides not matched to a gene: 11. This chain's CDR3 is CASRSSLAGGVNEQFF. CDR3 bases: TGTGCCAGCAGGTCTAGCCTAGCGGGAGGAGTGAATGAGCAGTTCTTC.

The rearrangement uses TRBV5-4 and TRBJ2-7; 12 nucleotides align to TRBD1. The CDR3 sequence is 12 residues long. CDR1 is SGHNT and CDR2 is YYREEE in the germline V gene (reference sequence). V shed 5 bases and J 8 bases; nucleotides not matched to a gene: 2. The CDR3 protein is CASSWDRGQQYF. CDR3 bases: TGTGCCAGCAGTTGGGACAGGGGGCAGCAGTACTTC.

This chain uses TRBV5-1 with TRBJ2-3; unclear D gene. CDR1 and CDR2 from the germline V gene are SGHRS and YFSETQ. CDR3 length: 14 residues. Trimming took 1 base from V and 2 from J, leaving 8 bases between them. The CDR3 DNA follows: TGCGCCAGCAGCTTGTCCCCAGTCACAGATACGCAGTATTTT. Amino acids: CASSLSPVTDTQYF.

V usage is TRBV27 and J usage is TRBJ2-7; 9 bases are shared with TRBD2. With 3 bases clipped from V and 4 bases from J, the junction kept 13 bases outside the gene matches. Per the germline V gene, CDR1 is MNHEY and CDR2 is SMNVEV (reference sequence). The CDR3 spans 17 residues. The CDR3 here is CASSFGNWGGRVYEQYF. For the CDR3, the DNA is TGTGCCAGCAGTTTCGGAAATTGGGGCGGGAGGGTGTACGAGCAGTACTTC.

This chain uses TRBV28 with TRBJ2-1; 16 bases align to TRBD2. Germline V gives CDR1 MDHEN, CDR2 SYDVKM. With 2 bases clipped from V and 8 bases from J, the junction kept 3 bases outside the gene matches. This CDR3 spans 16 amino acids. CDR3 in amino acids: CASSLPGTSGRDEQFF. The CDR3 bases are TGTGCCAGCAGTTTACCCGGGACTAGCGGGAGGGATGAGCAGTTCTTC.

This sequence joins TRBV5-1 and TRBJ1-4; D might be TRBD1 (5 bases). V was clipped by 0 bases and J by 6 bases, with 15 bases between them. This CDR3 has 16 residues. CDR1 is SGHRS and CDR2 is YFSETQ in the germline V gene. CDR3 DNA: TGCGCCAGCAGCTTGGGGGCCATAGGGGCGCATGAAAAACTGTTTTTT. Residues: CASSLGAIGAHEKLFF. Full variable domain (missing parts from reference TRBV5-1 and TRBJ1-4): KAGVTQTPRYLIKTRGQQVTLSCSPISGHRSVSWYQQTPGQGLQFLFEYFSETQRNKGNFPGRFSGRQFSNSRSEMNVSTLELGDSALYLCASSLGAIGAHEKLFFGSGTQLSVL.

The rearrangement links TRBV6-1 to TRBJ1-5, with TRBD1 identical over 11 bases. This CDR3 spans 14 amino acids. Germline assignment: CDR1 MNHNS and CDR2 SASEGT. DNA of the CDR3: TGTGCATGCAGTGTAGGGACAGGGGGTGAAGCCCAGCATTTT. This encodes CACSVGTGGEAQHF.

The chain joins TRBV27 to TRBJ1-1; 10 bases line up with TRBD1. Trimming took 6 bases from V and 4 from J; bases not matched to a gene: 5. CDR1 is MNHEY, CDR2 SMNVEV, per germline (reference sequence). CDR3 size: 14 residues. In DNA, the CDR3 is TGTGCCAGCAGACCCGGGACAGGGGTCACTGAAGCTTTCTTT. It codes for CASRPGTGVTEAFF.

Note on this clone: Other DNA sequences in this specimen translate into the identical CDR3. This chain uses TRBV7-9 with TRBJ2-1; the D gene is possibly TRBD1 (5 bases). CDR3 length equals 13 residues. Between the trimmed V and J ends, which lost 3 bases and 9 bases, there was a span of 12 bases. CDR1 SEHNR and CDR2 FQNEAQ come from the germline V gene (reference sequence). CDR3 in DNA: TGTGCCAGCAGCTTGGTGGGAAGGGGTGAGCAGTTCTTC. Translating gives CASSLVGRGEQFF. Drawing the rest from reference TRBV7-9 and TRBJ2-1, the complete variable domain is DTGVSQNPRHKITKRGQNVTFRCDPISEHNRLYWYRQTLGQGPEFLTYFQNEAQLEKSRLLSDRFSAERPKGSFSTLEIQRTEQGDSAMYLCASSLVGRGEQFFGPGTRLTVL.

CDR3: CASSGRTGSGETQYF. DNA for the CDR3: TGCGCCAGCAGCGGCCGGACAGGGTCCGGGGAGACCCAGTACTTC. This chain joins TRBV5-1 and TRBJ2-5; 8 bases fit TRBD1. Trimming cost V 4 bases and J 5 bases; bases outside gene matches: 10. CDR1 is SGHRS and CDR2 is YFSETQ in the germline V gene. There are 15 residues in the CDR3.

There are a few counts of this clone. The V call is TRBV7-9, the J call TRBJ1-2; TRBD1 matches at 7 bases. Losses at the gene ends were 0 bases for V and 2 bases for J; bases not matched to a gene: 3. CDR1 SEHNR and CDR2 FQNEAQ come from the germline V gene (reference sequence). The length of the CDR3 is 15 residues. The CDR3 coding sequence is TGTGCCAGCAGCTTAGCGCAGACAGGGAACTATGGCTACACCTTC. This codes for CASSLAQTGNYGYTF.

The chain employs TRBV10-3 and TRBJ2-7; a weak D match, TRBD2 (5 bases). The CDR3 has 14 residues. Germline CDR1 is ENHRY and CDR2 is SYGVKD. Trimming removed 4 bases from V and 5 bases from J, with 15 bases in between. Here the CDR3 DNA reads TGTGCCATCAGTGCGCTAGATAGCGCAGACGAGCAGTACTTC. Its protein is CAISALDSADEQYF.

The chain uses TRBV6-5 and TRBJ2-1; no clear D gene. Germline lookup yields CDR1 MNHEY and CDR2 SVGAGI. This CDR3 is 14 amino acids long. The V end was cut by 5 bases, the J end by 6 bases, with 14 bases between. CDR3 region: CASSRAGVGNEQFF. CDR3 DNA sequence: TGTGCCAGCAGTAGGGCAGGAGTGGGCAATGAGCAGTTCTTC.

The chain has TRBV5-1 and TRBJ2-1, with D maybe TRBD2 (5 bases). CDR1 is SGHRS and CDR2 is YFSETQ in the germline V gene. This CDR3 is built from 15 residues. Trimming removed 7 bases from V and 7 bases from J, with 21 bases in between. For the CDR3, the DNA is TGCGCCAGCGGGATAGGACTCCAGCCTGGGAATGAGCAGTTCTTC. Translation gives CASGIGLQPGNEQFF.